This T cell receptor (beta chain) was found in a study of identical twins. This clonotype was counted between two and nine times. The V end lost 4 bases, the J end lost 3 bases, and 12 bases lay between the germline ends. The CDR3 sequence is 13 residues long. The germline CDR1 and CDR2 sequences are GTSNPN and SVGIG (reference sequence). A universal primer site came from template switching; cDNA carried unique molecular identifiers. TCRdb itself ran the 5' RACE reads through MiXCR, one entry per CDR3 protein. The sample has 470,000 or so distinct CDR3 sequences, 20% to 25% seen once. The data also belong to a second study, concerning T cells expressing NK-cell markers. That publication notes: The CD3+CD56-NKG2C+ fraction of a handful of donors was also led by these clonotypes. Whether expanded NKG2C+ T cell clones were HCMV-specific remained unclear.

The chain joins TRBV30 to TRBJ1-2; D gene uncertain. The sequenced sample consisted of CD4+ T cells sorted from blood. The receptor's source is a woman younger than 35 in good health. CDR3 bases: TGTGCCTGGATGCCCCGTAGCCACTATGGCTACACCTTC. Translating it yields CAWMPRSHYGYTF.